This is a list of T cell receptor beta chains from one sample in a study of T cell responses to AZD1222 COVID-19 vaccine. Some clones are missing from TCRdb's copy, which holds only in-frame ones; the method was immunoSEQ multiplex PCR. The table lists around 190,000 clones, 85% to 90% of them singletons. The specimen was peripheral blood, collected 28 days after the second AZD1222 dose. The origin of the receptors is an adult who received the AZD1222 COVID-19 vaccine. Both conserved end residues are part of each CDR3. Fields, in order: V gene, J gene, D gene, clone size, CDR3 protein, CDR3 DNA. The D gene is left open where the match is weak. For some rows the clone size is stated as once, few or many, or as a class when expanded; others skip it.

>TRBV28|TRBJ1-1|.|.
CASSLLQGIGVGEAFF
TGTGCCAGCAGTTTATTGCAGGGGATAGGGGTCGGTGAAGCTTTCTTT
>TRBV6-2/TRBV6-3|TRBJ2-5|.|few
CASSWGGQETQYF
TGTGCCAGCAGCTGGGGTGGTCAAGAGACCCAGTACTTC
>TRBV7-2|TRBJ1-5|.|.
CASSFLHSNQPQHF
TGTGCCAGCAGCTTTTTGCATAGCAATCAGCCCCAGCATTTT
>TRBV6-5|TRBJ2-7|.|once
CASSRTASYEQYF
TGTGCCAGCTCCCGGACGGCCTCCTACGAGCAGTACTTC
>TRBV5-1|TRBJ1-2|.|.
CASSFQEGYGYTF
TGCGCCAGCAGCTTTCAGGAAGGCTATGGCTACACCTTC
>TRBV11-2|TRBJ1-2|.|.
CASSQELTSYGYTF
TGTGCCAGCAGCCAGGAATTGACCAGCTATGGCTACACCTTC
>TRBV12-3/TRBV12-4|TRBJ2-3|.|.
CASSRRGADTQYF
TGTGCCAGCAGTCGCAGGGGTGCAGATACGCAGTATTTT
>TRBV2|TRBJ1-3|.|.
CASRRGSMDGNTIYF
TGTGCCAGCCGGCGGGGGTCGATGGACGGAAACACCATATATTTT
>TRBV5-1|TRBJ2-2|.|.
CASSLAGGIDTGELFF
TGCGCCAGCAGCTTGGCCGGGGGTATCGACACCGGGGAGCTGTTTTTT
>TRBV20-1|TRBJ1-2|.|once
CSASTGTIYGYTF
TGCAGTGCTAGTACAGGAACAATCTATGGCTACACCTTC
>TRBV29-1|TRBJ1-1|TRBD1|.
CSAGTGNTEAFF
TGCAGCGCTGGGACAGGGAACACTGAAGCTTTCTTT
>TRBV11-2|TRBJ2-2|.|.
CASSLGRGAGELFF
TGTGCCAGCAGCTTAGGCAGGGGAGCCGGGGAGCTGTTTTTT
>TRBV7-2|TRBJ2-3|.|.
CASSLATSTDTQYF
TGTGCCAGCAGCTTAGCAACAAGCACAGATACGCAGTATTTT
>TRBV5-1|TRBJ2-5|.|.
CASSLLTQETQYF
TGCGCCAGCAGCTTGTTGACACAAGAGACCCAGTACTTC
>TRBV9|TRBJ1-5|.|.
CAVRATAEPQHF
TGTGCCGTAAGGGCAACTGCGGAGCCCCAGCATTTT
>TRBV9|TRBJ1-3|TRBD1|.
CASSAHDQGANGNTIYF
TGTGCCAGCAGCGCCCATGACCAGGGGGCAAATGGAAACACCATATATTTT
>TRBV2|TRBJ1-1|.|few
CASSVDSSKVW
TGTGCCAGCAGTGTGGACAGTTCGAAGGTTTGG
>TRBV7-2|TRBJ1-2|.|.
CASSPGGGQLGYGYTF
TGTGCCAGCAGCCCCGGAGGGGGGCAGTTAGGCTATGGCTACACCTTC
>TRBV3-1/TRBV3-2|TRBJ1-1|TRBD1|.
CASIQTGALNTEAFF
TGTGCCAGCATCCAGACAGGGGCTTTGAACACTGAAGCTTTCTTT
>TRBV2|TRBJ2-1|.|.
CASCLSSHEQFF
TGTGCCAGCTGTCTTTCTTCTCATGAGCAGTTCTTC
>TRBV6-5|TRBJ2-5|.|.
CASSYSGAVETQYF
TGTGCCAGCAGTTACTCAGGGGCAGTGGAGACCCAGTACTTC
>TRBV19|TRBJ1-2|TRBD1|.
CASSHTGAHGYTF
TGTGCCAGTAGTCATACAGGGGCCCATGGCTACACCTTC
>TRBV7-9|TRBJ1-2|TRBD1|once
CASSLGQGNHGYTF
TGTGCCAGCAGCTTAGGACAGGGGAATCATGGCTACACCTTC
>TRBV6-5|TRBJ1-3|.|.
CASRSMTDRNTIYF
TGTGCCAGCAGATCTATGACAGACCGAAACACCATATATTTT
>TRBV29-1|TRBJ2-2|.|.
CSVGLSNTGELFF
TGCAGCGTGGGACTTTCGAACACCGGGGAGCTGTTTTTT
>TRBV30|TRBJ2-5|.|.
CAWSVSLGQYF
TGTGCCTGGAGCGTATCACTTGGCCAGTACTTC
>TRBV7-2|TRBJ2-1|.|.
CASSLGNSYNEQFF
TGTGCCAGCAGCTTAGGAAACTCCTACAATGAGCAGTTCTTC
>TRBV7-2|TRBJ1-3|.|.
CASSLVRGGNTIYF
TGTGCCAGCAGCTTAGTGAGGGGTGGAAACACCATATATTTT
>TRBV19|TRBJ2-5|.|.
CASSELADRETQYF
TGTGCCAGTAGTGAGCTAGCCGATAGAGAGACCCAGTACTTC
>TRBV14|TRBJ1-1|.|.
CASSQGVNTEAFF
TGTGCCAGCAGCCAAGGCGTTAACACTGAAGCTTTCTTT
>TRBV15|TRBJ2-5|TRBD1|.
CATSSRDSEETQYF
TGTGCCACCAGCAGCCGGGACAGTGAAGAGACCCAGTACTTC
>TRBV30|TRBJ1-3|.|.
CAWEQGGNTIYF
TGTGCCTGGGAACAGGGTGGAAACACCATATATTTT
>TRBV7-9|TRBJ1-1|.|.
CASSLLTGQNTEAFF
TGTGCCAGCAGCTTATTAACAGGGCAGAACACTGAAGCTTTCTTT
>TRBV5-1|TRBJ2-5|TRBD1|once
CASSGTGQPLTQYF
TGCGCCAGCAGCGGGACAGGACAACCCCTGACCCAGTACTTC
>TRBV9|TRBJ1-2|TRBD1|.
CASSVVGQALGYGYTF
TGTGCCAGCAGCGTAGTCGGACAGGCCCTTGGCTATGGCTACACCTTC
>TRBV18|TRBJ2-5|TRBD2|.
CASSPLSRGVQETQYF
TGTGCCAGCTCACCACTTTCGCGGGGGGTACAAGAGACCCAGTACTTC
>TRBV27|TRBJ1-1|TRBD1|.
CASSYLTGTGNTEAFF
TGTGCCAGCAGTTACTTAACTGGGACAGGGAACACTGAAGCTTTCTTT
>TRBV2|TRBJ1-4|.|.
CASSTGTINEKLFF
TGTGCCAGCTCTACCGGGACAATAAATGAAAAACTGTTTTTT
>TRBV6-5|TRBJ1-1|TRBD1|once
CASSFRGRGTEAFF
TGTGCCAGCAGCTTCAGGGGGAGAGGCACTGAAGCTTTCTTT
>TRBV7-8|TRBJ1-6|TRBD1|few
CASSLGETGTGSPLHF
TGTGCCAGCAGCTTAGGGGAGACAGGGACAGGGTCACCCCTCCACTTT
>TRBV15|TRBJ1-3|.|few
CATSPSAGSGNTIYF
TGTGCCACCAGTCCCAGTGCAGGGTCTGGAAACACCATATATTTT
>TRBV2|TRBJ2-1|.|once
CASSVRGLTYNEQFF
TGTGCCAGCAGTGTTAGGGGTCTTACCTACAATGAGCAGTTCTTC
>TRBV7-3|TRBJ2-7|TRBD1|once
CASSPQTGIYEQYF
TGTGCCAGCAGCCCGCAGACAGGGATCTACGAGCAGTACTTC
>TRBV15|TRBJ2-7|.|.
CATSRDPGSYEQYF
TGTGCCACCAGCAGAGACCCTGGCTCCTACGAGCAGTACTTC
>TRBV7-9|TRBJ1-4|.|once
CASSPTLGEGEKLFF
TGTGCCAGCAGCCCTACCCTCGGGGAGGGTGAAAAACTGTTTTTT
>TRBV7-9|TRBJ2-2|TRBD2|.
CASSGISGENTGELFF
TGTGCCAGCAGCGGCATTAGCGGGGAGAACACCGGGGAGCTGTTTTTT
>TRBV9|TRBJ1-1|.|.
CASSVGGATEAFF
TGTGCCAGCAGCGTAGGGGGCGCTACTGAAGCTTTCTTT
>TRBV18|TRBJ2-5|TRBD2|.
CASSPRGGETQYF
TGTGCCAGCTCACCACGGGGGGGAGAGACCCAGTACTTC
>TRBV6-5|TRBJ2-2|TRBD1|.
CASSTYGQATGELFF
TGTGCCAGCAGTACTTACGGACAGGCGACCGGGGAGCTGTTTTTT
>TRBV30|TRBJ1-3|.|.
CAWSQGAGNTIYF
TGTGCCTGGAGTCAGGGCGCAGGAAACACCATATATTTT
>TRBV6-1|TRBJ2-7|TRBD2|.
CASSEASGASSYEQYF
TGTGCCAGCAGTGAGGCTAGCGGGGCTAGCTCCTACGAGCAGTACTTC
>TRBV6-6|TRBJ2-5|.|.
CASSYMRETQYF
TGTGCCAGCAGTTACATGCGAGAGACCCAGTACTTC
>TRBV5-4|TRBJ2-7|.|few
CASSLEAEEQYF
TGTGCCAGCAGCTTGGAGGCGGAAGAGCAGTACTTC
>TRBV27|TRBJ2-2|.|.
CASLDFNTGELFF
TGTGCCAGCTTGGACTTCAACACCGGGGAGCTGTTTTTT
>TRBV30|TRBJ1-2|TRBD1|.
CAWRPQGAGGYTF
TGTGCCTGGAGACCCCAGGGGGCGGGAGGCTACACCTTC
>TRBV28|TRBJ1-2|.|.
CATIRGVVNYGYTF
TGTGCCACTATACGAGGGGTGGTTAACTATGGCTACACCTTC
>TRBV19|TRBJ1-5|TRBD1|.
CASSYSEWDRGYNQPQHF
TGTGCCAGTAGTTATAGTGAATGGGACAGGGGGTACAATCAGCCCCAGCATTTT
>TRBV3-1/TRBV3-2|TRBJ2-3|.|.
CASSRGPDTQYF
TGTGCCAGCAGCCGGGGGCCAGATACGCAGTATTTT
>TRBV6-1|TRBJ1-2|.|.
CASSEGIYLVIYTF
TGTGCCAGCAGTGAAGGGATTTACCTGGTAATCTACACCTTC